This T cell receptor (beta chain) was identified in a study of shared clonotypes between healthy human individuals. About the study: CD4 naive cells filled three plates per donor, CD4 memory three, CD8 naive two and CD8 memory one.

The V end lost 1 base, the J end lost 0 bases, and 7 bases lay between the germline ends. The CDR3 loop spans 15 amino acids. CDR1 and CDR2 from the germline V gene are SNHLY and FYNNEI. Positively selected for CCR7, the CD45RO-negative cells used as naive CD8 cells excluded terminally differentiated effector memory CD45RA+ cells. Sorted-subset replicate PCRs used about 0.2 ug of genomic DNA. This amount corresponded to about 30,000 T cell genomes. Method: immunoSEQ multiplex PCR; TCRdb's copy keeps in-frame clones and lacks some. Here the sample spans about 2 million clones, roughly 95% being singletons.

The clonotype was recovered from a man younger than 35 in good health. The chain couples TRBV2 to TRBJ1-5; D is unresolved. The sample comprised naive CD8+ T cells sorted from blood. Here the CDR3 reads CASSEGPYSNQPQHF. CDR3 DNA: TGTGCCAGCAGTGAAGGACCTTATAGCAATCAGCCCCAGCATTTT.